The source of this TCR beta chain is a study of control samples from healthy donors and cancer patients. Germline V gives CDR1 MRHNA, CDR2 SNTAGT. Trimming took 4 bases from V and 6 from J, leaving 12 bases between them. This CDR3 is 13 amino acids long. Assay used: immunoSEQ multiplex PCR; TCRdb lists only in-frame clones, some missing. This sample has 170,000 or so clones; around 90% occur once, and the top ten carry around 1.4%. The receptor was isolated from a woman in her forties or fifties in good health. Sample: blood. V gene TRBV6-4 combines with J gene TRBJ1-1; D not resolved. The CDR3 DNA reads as TGTGCCAGCAGTGCAGTCCCAGGCTCTGAAGCTTTCTTT. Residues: CASSAVPGSEAFF.